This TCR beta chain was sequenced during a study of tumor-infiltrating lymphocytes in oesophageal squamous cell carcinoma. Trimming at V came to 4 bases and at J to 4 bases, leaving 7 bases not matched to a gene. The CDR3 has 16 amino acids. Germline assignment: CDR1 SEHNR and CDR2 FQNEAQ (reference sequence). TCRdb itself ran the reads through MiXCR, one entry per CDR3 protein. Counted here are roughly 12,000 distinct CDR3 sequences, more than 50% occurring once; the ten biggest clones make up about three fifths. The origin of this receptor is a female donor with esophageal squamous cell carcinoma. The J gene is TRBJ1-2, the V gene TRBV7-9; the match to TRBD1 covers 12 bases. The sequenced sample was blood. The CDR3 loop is CASSSSRDRGPYGYTF. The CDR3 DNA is TGTGCCAGCAGCTCCTCCCGGGACAGGGGGCCCTATGGCTACACCTTC. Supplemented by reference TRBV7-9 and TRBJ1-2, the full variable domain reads DTGVSQNPRHKITKRGQNVTFRCDPISEHNRLYWYRQTLGQGPEFLTYFQNEAQLEKSRLLSDRFSAERPKGSFSTLEIQRTEQGDSAMYLCASSSSRDRGPYGYTFGSGTRLTVV.